This T cell receptor (beta chain) was recorded in a study of graft-versus-host responses after intestinal transplantation. Looking at the study overall: Among the recipients, transplants were multivisceral, liver-intestinal, or isolated intestinal. Tacrolimus plus steroids were given to all recipients for about 3 years, preceded by anti-thymocyte globulin induction.

A note on this clone: Its cognate antigen is unknown.

Findings of the study overall: Graft-versus-host to host-versus-graft clonal ratios in allografts were high in patients with graft-donor T cell macrochimerism.

Germline assignment: CDR1 LNHDA and CDR2 SQIVND (reference sequence). The CDR3 is 16 residues long. V was clipped by 3 bases and J by 6 bases; unmatched bases: 6. Libraries were prepared by immunoSEQ multiplex PCR; TCRdb keeps only in-frame clonotypes and omits some of them. The sample records about 90,000 clones, roughly 80% being singletons. The sequences come from unstimulated CD4+ T cells sorted from spleen or lymph node cells, collected before intestinal transplant. The rearrangement links TRBV19 to TRBJ1-5; TRBD1 aligns across 12 bases. This receptor was identified in a human donor who received an intestinal transplant. CDR3 residues: CASSMLGQGAGQPQHF. CDR3 nucleotides: TGTGCCAGTAGTATGTTGGGACAGGGGGCCGGTCAGCCCCAGCATTTT. Supplemented by reference TRBV19 and TRBJ1-5, the full variable domain reads DGGITQSPKYLFRKEGQNVTLSCEQNLNHDAMYWYRQDPGQGLRLIYYSQIVNDFQKGDIAEGYSVSREKKESFPLTVTSAQKNPTAFYLCASSMLGQGAGQPQHFGDGTRLSIL.